Listed below are T cell receptor beta chains from one sample, sequenced in a study of graft-versus-host responses after intestinal transplantation. Data came from immunoSEQ multiplex PCR; TCRdb stores just in-frame clones and leaves some out. Here the sample spans around 10,000 clones, 90% to 95% being singletons. Sequenced here: PBMCs, sampled approximately 68 days after transplant. These receptors all stem from a human patient who received an intestinal transplant, so some T cells may come from the graft donor. The CDR3 runs from the conserved cysteine through the conserved F or W. The D gene is left open where the match is weak. Clone size is not always given. Where it is, it says once, few, many or a class for expanded clones.

>TRBJ2-1|TRBD2|-|TRBV29-1
TGCAGCGTTGTGCGGGGGGTCTCCTACAATGAGCAGTTCTTC
CSVVRGVSYNEQFF
>TRBJ2-5|-|-|TRBV7-9
TGTGCCAGCAGCTTCGACAGCAAAGAGACCCAGTACTTC
CASSFDSKETQYF
>TRBJ2-5|-|-|TRBV2
TGTGCCAGCAGTCGCGTAGTTGAGGGGACATCGCTGGAGACCCAGTACTTC
CASSRVVEGTSLETQYF
>TRBJ2-7|-|-|TRBV5-4
TGTGCCAGCAGCGAAATGAAGGTGACTTCCCCCTACGAGCAGTACTTC
CASSEMKVTSPYEQYF
>TRBJ1-1|-|-|TRBV6-4
TGTGCCAGCAGTGACCGGGACAACACTGAAGCTTTCTTT
CASSDRDNTEAFF
>TRBJ2-1|TRBD2|-|TRBV7-9
TGTGCCAGCAGCATTAGCGGGAGTCGGAATGAGCAGTTCTTC
CASSISGSRNEQFF
>TRBJ2-3|-|-|TRBV7-2
TGTGCCAGCAGCTCTTTACACCTCTGGGGGTTGGGCACAGATACGCAGTATTTT
CASSSLHLWGLGTDTQYF
>TRBJ2-2|-|-|TRBV6-5
TGTGCCAGCAGTTACTCCGGGGGCGAAGCCGGGGAGCTGTTTTTT
CASSYSGGEAGELFF
>TRBJ2-7|-|-|TRBV28
TGTGCCAGCAACGAGGGGGATCGTGGCCCCGAGCAGTACTTC
CASNEGDRGPEQYF
>TRBJ1-2|TRBD1|-|TRBV6-1
TGTGCCAGCAGTCCCCCGGACAGGGGCTGGGGAGGCTACACCTTC
CASSPPDRGWGGYTF
>TRBJ2-6|-|-|TRBV6-4
TGTGCCAGCGGTCCCACGGGCAGGGTTTATCCTGGGGCCAACGTCCTGACTTTC
CASGPTGRVYPGANVLTF
>TRBJ1-6|TRBD1|-|TRBV6-4
TGTGCCAGCAGTGAGACAGGGACAGGTTCACCCCTCCACTTT
CASSETGTGSPLHF
>TRBJ2-2|-|-|TRBV7-2
TGTGCCAGCAGCTTAGGGGGCGGAGGGGACACCGGGGAGCTGTTTTTT
CASSLGGGGDTGELFF
>TRBJ2-7|TRBD1|-|TRBV7-8
TGTGCCAGCAGCCTTACAGGGGGCTCCTACGAGCAGTACTTC
CASSLTGGSYEQYF
>TRBJ2-7|-|-|TRBV9
TGTGCCAGCAGCGTAGATCCAGATTCCTACGAGCAGTACTTC
CASSVDPDSYEQYF
>TRBJ2-7|TRBD2|-|TRBV19
TGTGCCAGTAGTATACGACTACTAGCGGGAGTGTCCTACGAGCAGTACTTC
CASSIRLLAGVSYEQYF
>TRBJ2-3|TRBD2|-|TRBV4-2
TGTGCCAGCAGTTCCCAAGATCGGACTAGCGGAGGTAGTACGCAGTATTTT
CASSSQDRTSGGSTQYF
>TRBJ1-1|-|-|TRBV6-6
TGTGCCAGCAGTTTCCTAACAGGGTACACTGAAGCTTTCTTT
CASSFLTGYTEAFF
>TRBJ2-5|TRBD2|-|TRBV13
TGTGCCAGCAGCTTAGCCCGATCGGCGGGAGCCGGCGGAGAGACCCAGTACTTC
CASSLARSAGAGGETQYF
>TRBJ1-5|-|once|TRBV4-3
TGCGCCAGCAGCCAAGTTGGTAGCAATCAGCCCCAGCATTTT
CASSQVGSNQPQHF
>TRBJ2-7|-|-|TRBV6-1
TGTGCCAGCAGTGAGATTCCACCGTCCTACTACGAGCAGTACTTC
CASSEIPPSYYEQYF
>TRBJ1-5|TRBD1|-|TRBV6-1
TGTGCCAGCAGTGAAGCGCTTCACAGGGGACATCAGCCCCAGCATTTT
CASSEALHRGHQPQHF
>TRBJ1-2|-|-|TRBV28
TGTGCCAGCAGTTTAGTAAGGGGTCTTCATGGCTACACCTTC
CASSLVRGLHGYTF
>TRBJ2-7|TRBD1|-|TRBV4-1
TGCGCCAGCAGCCATTTACAGGGGAAACCCTACGAGCAGTACTTC
CASSHLQGKPYEQYF
>TRBJ1-5|-|-|TRBV28
TGTGCCAGCGTTACAGGAAATCAGCCCCAGCATTTT
CASVTGNQPQHF
>TRBJ2-7|-|-|TRBV30
TGTGCCTGGACTCTTACAGGGTCCTACGAGCAGTACTTC
CAWTLTGSYEQYF
>TRBJ2-2|TRBD1|-|TRBV4-1
TGCGCCAGCAGCCAAGAATGGACAGGGGGTAGTACCGGGGAGCTGTTTTTT
CASSQEWTGGSTGELFF
>TRBJ2-3|-|once|TRBV28
TGTGCCAGCAGTTTTACCGGGACAAAGGCCCTCACAGATACGCAGTATTTT
CASSFTGTKALTDTQYF
>TRBJ2-7|-|-|TRBV7-8
TGTGCCAGCAGCTTAGGTTGGGGTAACGACGAGCAGTACTTC
CASSLGWGNDEQYF
>TRBJ2-3|TRBD2|-|TRBV11-2
TGTGCCAGCAGCCGTGGACTAGGCGACACAGATACGCAGTATTTT
CASSRGLGDTDTQYF
>TRBJ2-1|TRBD2|-|TRBV5-1
TGCGCCAGCAGCTTGAGGGGGCCTAGGTGGCTAGCGGGGACCTACAATGAGCAGTTCTTC
CASSLRGPRWLAGTYNEQFF
>TRBJ2-1|-|-|TRBV6-1
TGTGCCAGCAGTTATGGAATGGGCAATGAGCAGTTCTTC
CASSYGMGNEQFF
>TRBJ1-1|-|-|TRBV6-5
TGTGCCACCAGTATGGGAAGTCGAGCTGAAGCTTTCTTT
CATSMGSRAEAFF
>TRBJ2-3|-|once|TRBV27
TGTGCCAGCAGTCCCTGGGTTAGCGCAGTCACAGATACGCAGTATTTT
CASSPWVSAVTDTQYF
>TRBJ2-7|-|-|TRBV6-5
TGTGCCAGCAGTTACTCCGCATGGACCTACGAGCAGTACTTC
CASSYSAWTYEQYF
>TRBJ1-4|-|-|TRBV2
TGTGCCAGCAGCCCCGGACAGATAAGAGAAAAACTGTTTTTT
CASSPGQIREKLFF
>TRBJ2-1|TRBD2|-|TRBV29-1
TGCAGCGTTGAACGGCGGGAGCGTAAGAATGAGCAGTTCTTC
CSVERRERKNEQFF
>TRBJ2-2|-|-|TRBV9
TGTGCCAGCAGCGTAGTACAGGGTAGGACCGGGGAGCTGTTTTTT
CASSVVQGRTGELFF
>TRBJ2-3|-|-|TRBV19
TGTGCCAGTAGTTCGGGGGAGCTATTCACAGATACGCAGTATTTT
CASSSGELFTDTQYF
>TRBJ2-7|TRBD2|-|TRBV30
TGTGCCTGGAGTGTACTAGCGGGAGGCGAGCAGTACTTC
CAWSVLAGGEQYF
>TRBJ2-1|-|-|TRBV10-1
TGCGCCAGCCCCGAGGGGGGGGGCGCATGCAATGAGCAGTTCTTC
CASPEGGGACNEQFF
>TRBJ1-2|TRBD1|-|TRBV30
TGTGCCTGGAGTGAGCAGGGACAGGGGAACTATGGCTACACCTTC
CAWSEQGQGNYGYTF
>TRBJ2-2|-|-|TRBV9
TGTGCCAGCAGCCCAGGTGATGCAGGGGAGCTGTTTTTT
CASSPGDAGELFF
>TRBJ2-1|TRBD2|-|TRBV7-3
TGTGCCAGCAGCCCTCTCTCGGGAGGGGACAATGAGCAGTTCTTC
CASSPLSGGDNEQFF